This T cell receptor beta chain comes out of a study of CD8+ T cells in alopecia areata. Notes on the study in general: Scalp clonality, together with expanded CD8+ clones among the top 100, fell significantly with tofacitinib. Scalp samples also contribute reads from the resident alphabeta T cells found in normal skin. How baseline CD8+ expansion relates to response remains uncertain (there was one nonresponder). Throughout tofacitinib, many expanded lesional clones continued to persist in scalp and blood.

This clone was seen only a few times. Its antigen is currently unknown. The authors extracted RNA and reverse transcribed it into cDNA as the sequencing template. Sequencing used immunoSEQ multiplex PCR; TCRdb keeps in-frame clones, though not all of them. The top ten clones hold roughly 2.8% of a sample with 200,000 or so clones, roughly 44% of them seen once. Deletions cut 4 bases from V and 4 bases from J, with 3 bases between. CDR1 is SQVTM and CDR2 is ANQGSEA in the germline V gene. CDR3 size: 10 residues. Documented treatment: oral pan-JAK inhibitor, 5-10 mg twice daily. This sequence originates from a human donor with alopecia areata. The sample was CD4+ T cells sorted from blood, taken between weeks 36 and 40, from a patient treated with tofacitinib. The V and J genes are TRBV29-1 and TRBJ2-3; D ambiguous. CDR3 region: CSVGSDTQYF. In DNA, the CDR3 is TGCAGCGTTGGATCAGATACGCAGTATTTT.